The present T cell receptor beta chain was sequenced within a study of T cells in Graves' hyperthyroidism and ophthalmopathy. The TCR beta CDR3 regions underwent amplification using RNA transcripts as the source. The HTBI primer set drove a first-round RT-PCR of the TCR CDR3. TCRdb analysed the multiplex PCR reads with MiXCR anew, one entry per CDR3 protein. The sample has roughly 560,000 distinct CDR3 sequences, roughly 15% seen once. This clonotype was observed many times. Input material: blood. The sequence came from a woman aged 35 to 49 with Graves' ophthalmopathy.

The CDR3 DNA sequence: TGTGCCAGCAGCTTAAACCCAGGGAGGACGGGACTAGCGGGCTACGAGCAGTACTTC. Translation gives CASSLNPGRTGLAGYEQYF. V and J are TRBV7-3 and TRBJ2-7, with TRBD2 identical over 12 bases. Germline assignment: CDR1 SGHTA and CDR2 FQGTGA. This CDR3 region has 19 residues. The J segment lost 3 bases and the V segment lost 1 base, leaving 13 bases of the junction unmatched.